Presented here are 29 T cell receptor beta chains from one specimen sequenced in a study of shared clonotypes between healthy human individuals. Profiled with immunoSEQ multiplex PCR; TCRdb holds only in-frame clones, not every one. The repertoire holds some 2,100,000 clones, with 90% to 97% as singletons. Sequencing input: naive CD4+ T cells sorted from blood. Indicated subset: CD45RA+ positively selected. These receptors came from a man younger than 30 in good health.

The rearrangement links TRBV11-2 to TRBJ1-1; 9 nucleotides match TRBD1. Losses at the gene ends were 5 bases for V and 1 base for J; bases not matched to a gene: 17. Germline-derived CDR1 and CDR2 are SGHAT and FQNNGV. CDR3 length: 19 residues. The CDR3 coding sequence is TGTGCCAGCAGCAACCAGGGAACCCGACAGGGGGTAAGGAACACTGAAGCTTTCTTT. Translated: CASSNQGTRQGVRNTEAFF.

J is TRBJ2-3 and V is TRBV20-1; 13 nucleotides match TRBD2. In germline, CDR1 is DFQATT, CDR2 SNEGSKA (reference sequence). This CDR3 region has 11 residues. The junction had 5 bases not matched to a gene; V was cut back by 6 bases and J by 14 bases. CDR3 bases: TGCAGTGCAAAGGGACTAGCGGGAAGGTATTTT. Translating gives CSAKGLAGRYF.

The chain links TRBV9 to TRBJ1-5; 7 bases map to TRBD1. V shed 3 bases and J 6 bases; nucleotides not matched to a gene: 6. Per the germline V gene, CDR1 is SGDLS and CDR2 is YYNGEE. The CDR3 covers 14 residues. In DNA form, the CDR3 reads TGTGCCAGCAGCGCCGACAGGGTCGGTCAGCCCCAGCATTTT. The encoded protein is CASSADRVGQPQHF.

The chain recombines TRBV10-3 with TRBJ1-5; no definite D call. CDR1 and CDR2 from the germline V gene are ENHRY and SYGVKD. There are 12 residues in the CDR3. V lost 9 bases to trimming and J lost 3 bases, with 9 bases between them. The CDR3, as DNA: TGTGCCATAGGGATCCCCAATCAGCCCCAGCATTTT. Translation gives CAIGIPNQPQHF.

V is TRBV13 and J is TRBJ2-1; 8 bases fit TRBD2. Germline CDR1 is PRHDT and CDR2 is FYEKMQ (reference sequence). The V and J ends lost 2 bases and 0 bases, in that order; junction bases with no gene match: 3. CDR3 length: 16 residues. The CDR3 DNA is TGTGCCAGCAGCTTATACGGGACTAGCTCCTACAATGAGCAGTTCTTC. The encoded protein is CASSLYGTSSYNEQFF.

The V call is TRBV6-6, the J call TRBJ2-7; D is unresolved. With 5 bases removed from V and 7 bases from J, the gap between germline ends came to 12 bases. The CDR3 runs to 12 residues. The germline CDR1 and CDR2 sequences are MNHNY and SVGAGI (reference sequence). Here the CDR3 reads CASSNPPTEQYF. CDR3 in DNA: TGTGCCAGCAGTAACCCCCCAACAGAGCAGTACTTC.

The rearrangement joins TRBV4-1 to TRBJ1-4; 10 nucleotides align to TRBD1. CDR1 is MGHRA, CDR2 YSYEKL, per germline. The CDR3 totals 21 residues. Unmatched junction bases numbered 22, after V lost 2 bases and J lost 7 bases. Here the CDR3 reads CASSQFFGLTGGELWGEKLFF. The CDR3 region has the DNA TGCGCCAGCAGCCAATTCTTTGGGCTGACAGGGGGCGAACTATGGGGTGAAAAACTGTTTTTT.

This CDR3 reads CSAYGGVEQYF. CDR3 DNA sequence: TGCAGTGCATACGGGGGGGTCGAGCAGTACTTC. The chain links TRBV20-1 to TRBJ2-7, with 8 bases identical to TRBD2. V was clipped by 6 bases and J by 6 bases; unmatched bases: 4. The length of the CDR3 is 11 residues. Germline V lookup: CDR1 DFQATT, CDR2 SNEGSKA (reference sequence).

The chain uses TRBV14 and TRBJ2-5, with D maybe TRBD1 (5 bases). The germline V gene encodes CDR1 SGHDN and CDR2 FVKESK. Trimming took 2 bases from V and 9 from J, leaving 10 bases between them. CDR3 length: 12 residues. The CDR3 DNA follows: TGTGCCAGCAGCCAACCAATAGGGGCCCAGTACTTC. Its protein is CASSQPIGAQYF.

This clone was counted a single time. The chain employs TRBV21-1 and TRBJ2-1; TRBD1, the D gene given by the table, was not confirmed from the DNA. TRBV21-1 is assigned pseudogene status. CDR3 length: 20 residues. The DNA of the CDR3 is TGTGCCAGCAGCAAAGCTTCGGACAGGGGACCTACTCGCTCCTACAATGAGCAGTTCTTC. Amino acids: CASSKASDRGPTRSYNEQFF.

V is TRBV5-1 and J is TRBJ1-2; no clear D. The germline CDR1 and CDR2 sequences are SGHRS and YFSETQ. Trimming left V 7 bases short and J 6 bases short, with 10 bases between. This CDR3 has 11 residues. The DNA for the CDR3 is TGCGCCAGCGGTGATCAGGATGGCTACACCTTC. Amino acids: CASGDQDGYTF.

J is TRBJ2-7 and V is TRBV5-4; D is unclear. Deletions cut 3 bases from V and 4 bases from J, with 11 bases between. The CDR3 is made up of 13 amino acids. The germline CDR1 and CDR2 sequences are SGHNT and YYREEE (reference sequence). Here the CDR3 DNA reads TGTGCCAGCAGCTCCCCGCACGGATACGAGCAGTACTTC. Translated, it gives CASSSPHGYEQYF.

This clone has more than one count but fewer than ten. The CDR3 DNA follows: TGTGCCAGCTCACTGACTAGCGGGAGCTCCTACGAGCAGTACTTC. Amino acid sequence: CASSLTSGSSYEQYF. V and J are TRBV18 and TRBJ2-7; 12 bases match TRBD2. Trimming cost V 4 bases and J 0 bases; bases outside gene matches: 1. CDR3 length: 15 residues. Germline lookup yields CDR1 KGHSH and CDR2 LQKENI.

CDR3 sequence: CASSLQQDVSYGYTF. DNA for the CDR3: TGTGCCAGCAGCTTACAACAGGACGTCTCCTATGGCTACACCTTC. The genes are TRBV7-9 and TRBJ1-2; D may be TRBD1 (5 bases). Trimming pared 2 bases from V and 4 bases from J, leaving 14 bases between. The CDR3 runs to 15 residues. The V gene's germline CDR1 is SEHNR and CDR2 FQNEAQ (reference sequence). The entire variable domain, with the rest obtained from reference TRBV7-9 and TRBJ1-2, is as follows: DTGVSQNPRHKITKRGQNVTFRCDPISEHNRLYWYRQTLGQGPEFLTYFQNEAQLEKSRLLSDRFSAERPKGSFSTLEIQRTEQGDSAMYLCASSLQQDVSYGYTFGSGTRLTVV.

J is TRBJ2-7 and V is TRBV5-6; 9 bases fit TRBD2. V lost 4 bases and J lost 7; bases outside the gene matches: 9. This CDR3 has 14 amino acids. Looked up from germline, CDR1 is SGHDT and CDR2 is YYEEEE. CDR3 sequence (DNA): TGTGCCAGCAGCCTAACCCCCAGCGGGGGGGAGCAGTACTTC. It translates to CASSLTPSGGEQYF.

V and J are TRBV7-2 and TRBJ2-5; D is perhaps TRBD1 (6 bases). V lost 5 bases and J lost 2, with 12 bases in between. Germline V gives CDR1 SGHTA, CDR2 FQGNSA. The CDR3 is 14 amino acids. CDR3 protein: CASSPTGQQETQYF. The CDR3 bases are TGTGCCAGCAGCCCCACAGGGCAGCAAGAGACCCAGTACTTC.

In this sample, this clone turned up once. The J gene is TRBJ2-2, the V gene TRBV6-1, with 7 bases that match TRBD2. The CDR3 extends over 14 amino acids. From germline, CDR1 is MNHNS and CDR2 SASEGT. Trimming at V came to 3 bases and at J to 4 bases, leaving 2 bases not matched to a gene. The CDR3 protein is CASSDAGVTGELFF. DNA of the CDR3: TGTGCCAGCAGTGACGCGGGGGTCACCGGGGAGCTGTTTTTT.

This chain connects TRBV9 to TRBJ1-2; no reliable D call. This CDR3 is built from 17 residues. In germline, CDR1 is SGDLS, CDR2 YYNGEE. Trimming stripped 4 bases from V and 4 bases from J, with 23 bases between. Written as DNA, the CDR3 is TGTGCCAGCAGCCCCCCTTTTGACGCAACAAGATTCTATGGCTACACCTTC. It translates to CASSPPFDATRFYGYTF.

V usage is TRBV6-1 and J usage is TRBJ1-3, with D hard to call. This CDR3 comprises 16 residues. Trimming took off 0 bases at V and 1 base at J, with 10 bases between the two ends. Germline loops: CDR1 MNHNS, CDR2 SASEGT. The CDR3 coding sequence is TGTGCCAGCAGTGAAGCTATGACCTCATCTGGAAACACCATATATTTT. The encoded protein is CASSEAMTSSGNTIYF.

V gene TRBV7-2 combines with J gene TRBJ1-1; D gene ambiguous. Trimming took off 4 bases at V and 10 bases at J, with 10 bases between the two ends. Germline V gene sequence: CDR1 SGHTA, CDR2 FQGNSA. This CDR3 spans 11 amino acids. The CDR3 is CASSYRDSAFF. The DNA of the CDR3 is TGTGCCAGCAGCTACCGAGACTCAGCTTTCTTT.

The V gene is TRBV28, the J gene TRBJ2-3; tentative D call: TRBD1 (6 bases). The ends were cut back, 5 bases at V and 0 bases at J, with 15 bases in the middle. Germline loops: CDR1 MDHEN, CDR2 SYDVKM. This CDR3 has 16 amino acids. The CDR3 DNA is TGTGCCAGCAGTACAGGGTCGTTGCCTAGCACAGATACGCAGTATTTT. Translating it yields CASSTGSLPSTDTQYF. The full variable domain, its missing parts supplied by reference TRBV28 and TRBJ2-3, is DVKVTQSSRYLVKRTGEKVFLECVQDMDHENMFWYRQDPGLGLRLIYFSYDVKMKEKGDIPEGYSVSREKKERFSLILESASTNQTSMYLCASSTGSLPSTDTQYFGPGTRLTVL.

The chain employs TRBV4-1 and TRBJ2-3, with a possible D match to TRBD2 (7 bases). V gave up 0 bases and J gave up 4 bases, with 11 bases separating them. The length of the CDR3 is 15 residues. Germline V lookup: CDR1 MGHRA, CDR2 YSYEKL. The CDR3 region is CASSQDRGAADTQYF. CDR3 nucleotides: TGCGCCAGCAGCCAAGATCGGGGGGCCGCAGATACGCAGTATTTT.

V usage is TRBV18 and J usage is TRBJ2-5; perhaps TRBD2 as D (6 bases). V shed 3 bases and J shed 0 bases, with 8 bases lying between them. This CDR3 comprises 14 residues. Germline assignment: CDR1 KGHSH and CDR2 LQKENI. DNA for the CDR3: TGTGCCAGCTCACCGCGGGACTACCAAGAGACCCAGTACTTC. This codes for CASSPRDYQETQYF.

The chain couples TRBV7-2 to TRBJ1-4, with D unclear. The germline V and J ends were trimmed by 5 bases and 5 bases, with 12 bases remaining between them. Germline V lookup: CDR1 SGHTA, CDR2 FQGNSA. CDR3 length: 14 amino acids. The CDR3 sequence: CASSPTGRNEKLFF. Here the CDR3 DNA reads TGTGCCAGCAGCCCGACCGGCAGGAATGAAAAACTGTTTTTT.

The rearrangement links TRBV19 to TRBJ2-7, with a weak D call TRBD2 (5 bases). CDR1 LNHDA and CDR2 SQIVND come from the germline V gene (reference sequence). The CDR3 is 14 amino acids. Trimming left V 1 base short and J 3 bases short, with 10 bases between. The CDR3 region has the DNA TGTGCCAGTAGTATAGTGAGTGGAGGCTACGAGCAGTACTTC. Its translation is CASSIVSGGYEQYF.

The rearrangement links TRBV9 to TRBJ1-6; D ambiguous. The CDR3 consists of 15 residues. CDR1 and CDR2 from the germline V gene are SGDLS and YYNGEE. Trimming cost V 0 bases and J 9 bases, with 13 bases left between them. The CDR3 coding sequence is TGTGCCAGCAGCGTAGACAGTTCCCCCGGTTCACCCCTCCACTTT. This gives the protein CASSVDSSPGSPLHF.

The V gene is TRBV11-2, the J gene TRBJ2-7, with TRBD1 identical over 10 bases. V dropped 7 bases and J dropped 0; count of bases not matched to a gene: 3. CDR1 is SGHAT, CDR2 FQNNGV, per germline. This CDR3 has 14 amino acids. The CDR3 protein is CASTWTGGSYEQYF. CDR3 sequence (DNA): TGTGCCAGCACCTGGACAGGGGGCTCCTACGAGCAGTACTTC.

The chain recombines TRBV9 with TRBJ2-7, with 9 bases fitting TRBD1. The CDR3 loop spans 15 amino acids. V dropped 0 bases and J dropped 3; count of bases not matched to a gene: 4. The germline gives CDR1 SGDLS, CDR2 YYNGEE. Here the CDR3 DNA reads TGTGCCAGCAGCGTAGAGACAGGGGGTTACTACGAGCAGTACTTC. Its translation: CASSVETGGYYEQYF.

This clone was detected a few times. This rearrangement joins TRBV7-3 to TRBJ2-5; 11 nucleotides agree with TRBD2. The CDR3 has 15 residues. CDR1 is SGHTA and CDR2 is FQGTGA in the germline V gene. Germline trimming cut 5 bases from V and 5 bases from J; bases unmatched to any gene: 7. The CDR3 sequence: CASSPASGGLETQYF. The CDR3 coding sequence is TGTGCCAGCAGCCCCGCTAGCGGGGGGTTGGAGACCCAGTACTTC.